This is a list of T cell receptor beta chains from one sample in a study of cytomegalovirus exposure and HLA in healthy donors. Data came from immunoSEQ multiplex PCR; TCRdb stores just in-frame clones and leaves some out. The data contain about 82,000 clones, approximately 80% of them singletons. Sequencing was performed on PBMCs. All receptors derive from a man aged 50 to 60 in good health and CMV-seronegative. Both conserved end residues are part of each CDR3.

V gene: TRBV7-2; J gene: TRBJ2-3; CDR3 protein: CASSPRRGGYSDTQYF
V gene: TRBV9; J gene: TRBJ1-6; CDR3 protein: CASSQGVDPLETPLHF
V gene: TRBV6-5; J gene: TRBJ2-3; CDR3 protein: CASSWGGMVNTQYF
V gene: TRBV19; J gene: TRBJ1-1; CDR3 protein: CASTSDRGPEAFF
V gene: TRBV19; J gene: TRBJ1-4; CDR3 protein: CASSIVGQEKLFF
V gene: TRBV19; J gene: TRBJ1-2; CDR3 protein: CASSMGDRDAIGYTF
V gene: TRBV19; J gene: TRBJ2-1; CDR3 protein: CASSKRRGTSGAGVNEQFF
V gene: TRBV6-5; J gene: TRBJ2-1; CDR3 protein: CASSEGSGGNEQFF
V gene: TRBV7-3; J gene: TRBJ1-6; CDR3 protein: CASSSSRNSPLHF
V gene: TRBV11-1; J gene: TRBJ2-1; CDR3 protein: CASSLAGGLAGGLEQFF
V gene: TRBV18; J gene: TRBJ1-3; CDR3 protein: CASSPRGLTSGNTIYF
V gene: TRBV5-1; J gene: TRBJ2-2; CDR3 protein: CASSSLGVGTGELFF
V gene: TRBV4-3; J gene: TRBJ1-6; CDR3 protein: CASSQDQGGWNSPLHF
V gene: TRBV7-9; J gene: TRBJ1-1; CDR3 protein: CASRGLGRNTEAFF
V gene: TRBV18; J gene: TRBJ1-1; CDR3 protein: CASSSGQGEAFF
V gene: TRBV7-3; J gene: TRBJ2-2; CDR3 protein: CASSASGTTYTGELFF
V gene: TRBV5-1; J gene: TRBJ2-3; CDR3 protein: CASSLFGGGTDTQYF
V gene: TRBV6-1; J gene: TRBJ2-5; CDR3 protein: CASRQGETQYF
V gene: TRBV19; J gene: TRBJ1-1; CDR3 protein: CASSATRNTEAFF
V gene: TRBV29-1; J gene: TRBJ2-1; CDR3 protein: CSVDGTDRTKGGSYNEQFF
V gene: TRBV18; J gene: TRBJ1-5; CDR3 protein: CASSPPIGDRDSNQPQHF
V gene: TRBV27; J gene: TRBJ1-6; CDR3 protein: CASSFLSSYNSPLHF
V gene: TRBV10-3; J gene: TRBJ2-3; CDR3 protein: CAISESVVTDTQYF
V gene: TRBV6-1; J gene: TRBJ1-5; CDR3 protein: CASLRGSNQPQHF
V gene: TRBV7-3; J gene: TRBJ1-5; CDR3 protein: CASSLMGGPNQPQHF
V gene: TRBV11-3; J gene: TRBJ1-1; CDR3 protein: CASSIGATGGSNTEAFF
V gene: TRBV7-8; J gene: TRBJ2-7; CDR3 protein: CASSSGGLYEQYF
V gene: TRBV28; J gene: TRBJ2-7; CDR3 protein: CASTVGGTMGYEQYF
V gene: TRBV18; J gene: TRBJ2-5; CDR3 protein: CASSPGVQETQYF
V gene: TRBV7-6; J gene: TRBJ2-2; CDR3 protein: CASSLIGQGTGELFF
V gene: TRBV6-5; J gene: TRBJ2-3; CDR3 protein: CASSRALYTDTQYF
V gene: TRBV5-1; J gene: TRBJ2-3; CDR3 protein: CASSLAGGADTQYF
V gene: TRBV6-5; J gene: TRBJ1-5; CDR3 protein: CASSSGTGGVERPQHF
V gene: TRBV10-1; J gene: TRBJ2-3; CDR3 protein: CASSDPGQGADTQYF